This passage covers 27 T cell receptor beta chains from one sample sequenced in a study of cytomegalovirus exposure and HLA in healthy donors. Researchers ran the PCR with 60 Vbeta and 13 Jbeta primers. Clones were read by immunoSEQ multiplex PCR, and TCRdb kept only the in-frame ones, dropping some. The sample includes under 110,000 clones, roughly four fifths seen only once; the top ten take 3% to 4%. The source material was PBMCs. All receptors come from a man in his fifties or sixties in good health and CMV-seronegative.

This clone was seen a handful of times. The J gene is TRBJ1-2, the V gene TRBV5-1; unclear D gene. The CDR3 contains 14 residues. Per germline, CDR1 SGHRS and CDR2 YFSETQ. Deletions cut 1 base from V and 5 bases from J, with 12 bases between. CDR3 nucleotide sequence: TGCGCCAGCAGCTTGTCAGGATCCCGGTATGGCTACACCTTC. Its protein product is CASSLSGSRYGYTF. The variable domain in full, with the rest retrieved from reference TRBV5-1 and TRBJ1-2, is KAGVTQTPRYLIKTRGQQVTLSCSPISGHRSVSWYQQTPGQGLQFLFEYFSETQRNKGNFPGRFSGRQFSNSRSEMNVSTLELGDSALYLCASSLSGSRYGYTFGSGTRLTVV.

This clone was seen a handful of times. V usage is TRBV6-1 and J usage is TRBJ1-1; weak D call: TRBD1 (5 bases). V lost 6 bases and J 1 base, leaving 9 bases between the germline ends. Germline V gene data show CDR1 as MNHNS and CDR2 as SASEGT. The CDR3 is 13 residues long. In nucleotides, the CDR3 is TGTGCCAGCAGACAGGAATCGAACACTGAAGCTTTCTTT. It specifies CASRQESNTEAFF.

The V gene is TRBV5-8, the J gene TRBJ1-1; perhaps TRBD1 as D (5 bases). This CDR3 region has 17 residues. The V end was cut by 0 bases, the J end by 1 base, with 16 bases between. Germline V CDR1 and CDR2: SGHTS, YDEGEE. The DNA for the CDR3 is TGTGCCAGCAGCTTGGTTTACAGCGCCGGGGGGAACACTGAAGCTTTCTTT. It codes for CASSLVYSAGGNTEAFF.

A word on this clone: Mismatch with germline at one junction end may stem from a read error. The J gene is TRBJ1-1, the V gene TRBV4-2, with 10 bases that match TRBD1. The CDR3 has 18 residues. Germline values: CDR1 LGHNA, CDR2 YNFKEQ. DNA of the CDR3: TGTGCCAGCAGCCAAGAATACAGGGAAGGGACAGGGGACACTGAAGATTTCTTT. Its protein product is CASSQEYREGTGDTEDFF.

The chain has TRBV4-3 and TRBJ1-4, with 7 nucleotides matching TRBD1. There are 15 residues in the CDR3. Trimming took 1 base from V and 1 from J; bases not matched to a gene: 0. CDR1 and CDR2 from the germline V gene are LGHNA and YSLEER. CDR3 sequence (DNA): TGCGCCAGCAGCCAAGGGACAGGAACTAATGAAAAACTGTTTTTT. This sequence encodes CASSQGTGTNEKLFF.

This clone was detected only a few times. The genes are TRBV5-8 and TRBJ1-3, with D maybe TRBD1 (6 bases). CDR3 size: 15 residues. V shed 6 bases and J shed 1 base, with 14 bases lying between them. In germline, CDR1 is SGHTS, CDR2 YDEGEE. CDR3 amino acids: CASTYDRSSGNTIYF. For the CDR3, the DNA is TGTGCCAGCACCTACGACAGGTCGTCTGGAAACACCATATATTTT.

The rearrangement uses TRBV4-2 and TRBJ1-6, with 7 bases identical to TRBD1. V was clipped by 4 bases and J by 3 bases; unmatched bases: 12. CDR1 LGHNA and CDR2 YNFKEQ come from the germline V gene. This CDR3 has 18 residues. CDR3 DNA: TGTGCCAGCAGCCGCAAATCAAGTGGGACAGACTATAATTCACCCCTCCACTTT. Protein product: CASSRKSSGTDYNSPLHF.

This chain joins TRBV5-1 and TRBJ2-5; 9 bases agree with TRBD1. Germline lookup yields CDR1 SGHRS and CDR2 YFSETQ. CDR3 length: 15 amino acids. The ends lost 4 bases at V and 5 bases at J; junction bases unmatched: 9. CDR3 protein: CASSGPQGAGETQYF. CDR3 bases: TGCGCCAGCAGCGGACCACAGGGGGCCGGGGAGACCCAGTACTTC.

The CDR3 protein is CASSSLGSPRNQPQHF. In DNA form, the CDR3 reads TGTGCCAGCAGTTCCCTCGGGTCCCCACGGAATCAGCCCCAGCATTTT. The chain combines TRBV6-6 with TRBJ1-5; D not resolved. V shed 4 bases and J shed 4 bases, with 17 bases lying between them. The CDR3 extends over 16 amino acids. CDR1 MNHNY and CDR2 SVGAGI come from the germline V gene (reference sequence).

This clone was seen only a few times. The J gene is TRBJ1-1, the V gene TRBV29-1; D gene unclear. V dropped 4 bases and J dropped 3 bases, with 9 bases sitting between them. CDR3 length equals 12 residues. CDR1 and CDR2 from the germline V gene are SQVTM and ANQGSEA. CDR3 nucleotide sequence: TGCAGCGTTGGGGAGGGAGACACTGAAGCTTTCTTT. This sequence encodes CSVGEGDTEAFF.

The rearrangement uses TRBV4-2 and TRBJ1-5; D is uncertain. The CDR3 totals 16 residues. From germline, CDR1 is LGHNA and CDR2 YNFKEQ. V was clipped by 3 bases and J by 3 bases, with 15 bases between them. Here the CDR3 reads CASSHSRVDDNQPQHF. CDR3 nucleotides: TGTGCCAGCAGCCACTCGAGGGTGGACGACAATCAGCCCCAGCATTTT.

The chain carries TRBV7-2 and TRBJ1-1; tentatively, D is TRBD1 (6 bases). Germline CDR1 SGHTA, CDR2 FQGNSA. There are 15 residues in the CDR3. V was trimmed by 2 bases and J by 1 base, leaving 11 bases between them. The CDR3 reads CASSLYGGPNTEAFF. CDR3 nucleotides: TGTGCCAGCAGCTTATATGGGGGCCCGAACACTGAAGCTTTCTTT.

The rearrangement uses TRBV6-5 and TRBJ1-2; no clear D. The CDR3 consists of 14 residues. Germline CDR1 and CDR2: MNHEY and SVGAGI. V was cut by 7 bases and J by 4 bases, with 16 bases left in between. The CDR3 bases are TGTGCCAGCACCCCAGTGATCGGAGGCTATGGCTACACCTTC. Translated: CASTPVIGGYGYTF.

V usage is TRBV30 and J usage is TRBJ2-1, with TRBD1 as a possible D gene (5 bases). V was clipped by 8 bases and J by 4 bases, with 15 bases between them. The V gene's germline CDR1 is GTSNPN and CDR2 SVGIG (reference sequence). The CDR3 totals 13 residues. DNA of the CDR3: TGTGCCCGATCTCAGGGTGGTTACAATGAGCAGTTCTTC. This translates into CARSQGGYNEQFF. The full variable domain, with the rest looked up from reference TRBV30 and TRBJ2-1, is SQTIHQWPATLVQPVGSPLSLECTVEGTSNPNLYWYRQAAGRGLQLLFYSVGIGQISSEVPQNLSASRPQDRQFILSSKKLLLSDSGFYLCARSQGGYNEQFFGPGTRLTVL.

The rearrangement links TRBV29-1 to TRBJ2-1, with 7 bases lining up with TRBD2. The J segment lost 2 bases and the V segment lost 3 bases, leaving 1 base of the junction unmatched. From germline, CDR1 is SQVTM and CDR2 ANQGSEA. The CDR3 sequence is 13 residues long. The CDR3 spells CSVDRGAYNEQFF. CDR3 DNA sequence: TGCAGCGTTGATCGGGGGGCCTACAATGAGCAGTTCTTC.

The chain joins TRBV18 to TRBJ1-3, with 9 positions matching TRBD1. The CDR3 covers 18 residues. V dropped 4 bases and J dropped 0; count of bases not matched to a gene: 10. The germline V gene encodes CDR1 KGHSH and CDR2 LQKENI. CDR3 DNA: TGTGCCAGCTCACTGACCCCGCCGGGACAGGGCTCTGGAAACACCATATATTTT. This encodes CASSLTPPGQGSGNTIYF.

This clone was counted only a few times. In nucleotides, the CDR3 is TGTGCCAGCTCCGGACAGGCCCACAATCAGCCCCAGCATTTT. It yields the protein CASSGQAHNQPQHF. The chain uses TRBV18 and TRBJ1-5, with 7 bases identical to TRBD1. V was pared by 6 bases and J by 3 bases, with 5 bases of the junction left unmatched. CDR1 and CDR2 from the germline V gene are KGHSH and LQKENI. The CDR3 covers 14 residues. Variable domain in full (rest from reference TRBV18 and TRBJ1-5): NAGVMQNPRHLVRRRGQEARLRCSPMKGHSHVYWYRQLPEEGLKFMVYLQKENIIDESGMPKERFSAEFPKEGPSILRIQQVVRGDSAAYFCASSGQAHNQPQHFGDGTRLSIL.

The chain joins TRBV30 to TRBJ1-4, with 7 bases identical to TRBD1. CDR1 is GTSNPN and CDR2 is SVGIG in the germline V gene (reference sequence). J lost 0 bases, V lost 7 bases, and 2 bases had no gene match. This CDR3 has 13 amino acids. This chain's CDR3 is CAYTGATNEKLFF. The DNA of the CDR3 is TGTGCCTACACAGGGGCAACTAATGAAAAACTGTTTTTT.

This rearrangement joins TRBV5-6 to TRBJ2-7, with TRBD1 matching over 8 bases. J gave up 4 bases and V 0 bases, and 0 bases lay outside the gene matches. The CDR3 consists of 13 residues. Germline V gene data show CDR1 as SGHDT and CDR2 as YYEEEE. CDR3 residues: CASSLGTGYEQYF. For the CDR3, the DNA is TGTGCCAGCAGCTTGGGGACAGGGTACGAGCAGTACTTC.

The chain uses TRBV7-2 and TRBJ2-5; TRBD1 matches at 10 bases. Germline CDR1 and CDR2: SGHTA and FQGNSA. Losses at the gene ends were 5 bases for V and 6 bases for J; bases not matched to a gene: 12. The CDR3 runs to 16 residues. The CDR3: CASSAGGTGVGKTQYF. As DNA, the CDR3 is TGTGCCAGCAGCGCGGGTGGGACAGGGGTCGGAAAGACCCAGTACTTC.

This chain connects TRBV28 to TRBJ1-5; TRBD1 matches at 7 bases. Germline CDR1 reads MDHEN; CDR2 reads SYDVKM. CDR3 length: 17 residues. Germline trimming cut 8 bases from V and 7 bases from J; bases unmatched to any gene: 20. CDR3 sequence (DNA): TGTGCCAGCCGGCTAAGGCAGGGGGTAGTCGACAACCAGCCCCAGCATTTT. Amino acids: CASRLRQGVVDNQPQHF.

The chain links TRBV2 to TRBJ1-1; 7 bases are a match to TRBD1. This CDR3 region has 14 residues. Germline V gene sequence: CDR1 SNHLY, CDR2 FYNNEI. Trimming at V came to 4 bases and at J to 4 bases, leaving 6 bases not matched to a gene. The CDR3 loop reads CASSVAGGVTEAFF. CDR3 nucleotides: TGTGCCAGCAGTGTAGCAGGGGGGGTCACTGAAGCTTTCTTT.

The chain links TRBV14 to TRBJ1-2; D is perhaps TRBD1 (5 bases). Germline CDR1 SGHDN, CDR2 FVKESK. Trimming shortened V by 3 bases and J by 3 bases, and 8 bases separated the two germline ends. The CDR3 runs 13 residues. The CDR3 DNA sequence: TGTGCCAGCAGCCAGGACACCCACTATGGCTACACCTTC. Translating gives CASSQDTHYGYTF.

The V and J genes are TRBV14 and TRBJ2-2; 9 nucleotides agree with TRBD2. V was clipped by 4 bases and J by 3 bases; unmatched bases: 3. This CDR3 is 15 amino acids long. Germline loops: CDR1 SGHDN, CDR2 FVKESK. The CDR3 is CASSLLAGDTGELFF. CDR3 DNA sequence: TGTGCCAGCAGCCTCTTAGCGGGGGACACCGGGGAGCTGTTTTTT.

The chain has TRBV11-1 and TRBJ2-1; weak D call: TRBD2 (5 bases). Trimming stripped 2 bases from V and 5 bases from J, with 7 bases between. Germline loops: CDR1 SGHAT, CDR2 FQDESV (reference sequence). The CDR3 consists of 13 residues. The CDR3, as DNA: TGTGCCAGCAGCTTACCCGGGGACAATGAGCAGTTCTTC. This gives the protein CASSLPGDNEQFF.

This chain links TRBV30 with TRBJ1-4, with 10 positions matching TRBD1. This CDR3 is built from 14 residues. J lost 5 bases, V lost 2 bases, and 2 bases had no gene match. Germline lookup yields CDR1 GTSNPN and CDR2 SVGIG (reference sequence). CDR3 residues: CAWSPGQGNEKLFF. CDR3 in DNA: TGTGCCTGGAGTCCGGGACAGGGGAATGAAAAACTGTTTTTT. The full variable domain, with the rest looked up from reference TRBV30 and TRBJ1-4, is SQTIHQWPATLVQPVGSPLSLECTVEGTSNPNLYWYRQAAGRGLQLLFYSVGIGQISSEVPQNLSASRPQDRQFILSSKKLLLSDSGFYLCAWSPGQGNEKLFFGSGTQLSVL.

The rearrangement uses TRBV4-3 and TRBJ2-7, with no clear D. V was cut by 8 bases and J by 2 bases, with 13 bases left in between. The CDR3 length is 13 residues. Germline CDR1 is LGHNA and CDR2 is YSLEER. The CDR3 DNA follows: TGCGCCAGCGAGACTCTGGAACCCTACGAGCAGTACGTC. It is translated as CASETLEPYEQYV.